What follows are 15 T cell receptor beta chains derived from one specimen sequenced in a study of blood T cells in healthy people across ages. A J-beta primer mix and a sample-barcoded 5' primer were used in a second PCR of roughly 6 to 12 cycles. Using its own MiXCR run on the 5' RACE reads, TCRdb lists one record per CDR3 protein. This repertoire shows hundreds of thousands of distinct CDR3 sequences, roughly 45% found once; its top ten account for 20% to 25%. Sequencing was performed on blood. The origin of the receptors is a woman aged 55-75 years in good health.

In this sample, this clonotype turned up a few times. The rearrangement uses TRBV27 and TRBJ1-2; 8 bases align to TRBD1. V shed 5 bases and J 2 bases; nucleotides not matched to a gene: 10. Germline lookup yields CDR1 MNHEY and CDR2 SMNVEV (reference sequence). The CDR3 consists of 16 residues. CDR3 sequence reads: CASSTPSQGGNYGYTF. CDR3 bases: TGTGCCAGCAGTACCCCTTCACAGGGGGGAAACTATGGCTACACCTTC.

V usage is TRBV27 and J usage is TRBJ2-7; 7 nucleotides agree with TRBD1. The CDR3 length is 14 residues. V lost 6 bases and J lost 2; bases outside the gene matches: 7. The germline V gene encodes CDR1 MNHEY and CDR2 SMNVEV (reference sequence). The CDR3 reads CASSKTGFTYEQYF. DNA for the CDR3: TGTGCCAGCAGCAAGACAGGGTTCACCTACGAGCAGTACTTC.

The chain joins TRBV7-3 to TRBJ2-1, with a tentative D call TRBD2 (6 bases). V was shortened by 2 bases and J by 10 bases, with 15 bases between the two germline ends. This CDR3 has 14 residues. CDR1 is SGHTA, CDR2 FQGTGA, per germline. Here the CDR3 reads CASSLGGSLVEQFF. The CDR3 DNA is TGTGCCAGCAGCTTAGGGGGGTCCTTGGTAGAGCAGTTCTTC.

In its sample, this clonotype was seen a few times. The gene calls are TRBV12-3 or TRBV12-4 and TRBJ1-5, with D hard to call. Trimming stripped 3 bases from V and 6 bases from J, with 6 bases between. This CDR3 has 12 amino acids. As DNA, the CDR3 is TGTGCCAGCAGTTTTGCCGGTCAGCCCCAGCATTTT. It is translated as CASSFAGQPQHF.

This clonotype has a handful of counts. This chain uses TRBV2 with TRBJ2-1, with 10 positions matching TRBD1. In germline, CDR1 is SNHLY, CDR2 FYNNEI. After removal of 7 bases from V and 7 bases from J, the junction contained 10 bases not matched to a gene. The CDR3 spans 15 residues. CDR3 nucleotides: TGTGCCAGCACCGCCGGGACAGGGGCGGGAAATGAGCAGTTCTTC. Translation gives CASTAGTGAGNEQFF.

The V call is TRBV18, the J call TRBJ2-7; D is undetermined. From germline, CDR1 is KGHSH and CDR2 LQKENI. This CDR3 contains 15 residues. The V end lost 3 bases, the J end lost 0 bases, and 12 bases lay between the germline ends. The CDR3 sequence: CASSPQEYSSYEQYF. The CDR3 DNA reads TGTGCCAGCTCACCCCAAGAATATTCCTCCTACGAGCAGTACTTC.

Notes on this clonotype: A much larger clone differs by one base, so this may be a read error. The rearrangement uses TRBV7-2 and TRBJ2-7; 7 bases agree with TRBD1. The end of the DNA aligns better with TRBJ2-5, so the J call may be wrong. The length of the CDR3 is 14 residues. Germline assignment: CDR1 SGHTA and CDR2 FQGNSA. Here the CDR3 DNA reads TGTGCCAGCAGCGTAGGGAAAGGGGGCGAGACCCAGTACTTC. Its protein product is CASSVGKGGETQYF.

The rearrangement uses TRBV6-5 and TRBJ2-1; TRBD1 aligns across 7 bases. CDR3 length equals 14 residues. The V gene end was trimmed by 5 bases and the J gene end by 9 bases; junction bases not matched to a gene: 10. Germline V gene data show CDR1 as MNHEY and CDR2 as SVGAGI. The CDR3 DNA reads TGTGCCAGCAGTACTTGGACAGGCCAGAGTGAGCAGTTCTTC. It codes for CASSTWTGQSEQFF.

This clonotype was detected only a few times. The gene calls are TRBV3-1 and TRBJ2-1, with 7 bases aligning to TRBD2. After removal of 7 bases from V and 8 bases from J, the junction contained 11 bases not matched to a gene. Germline V lookup: CDR1 LGHDT, CDR2 YNNKEL (reference sequence). The CDR3 spans 14 residues. The CDR3 loop is CASTPGEGPYEQFF. Written as DNA, the CDR3 is TGTGCCAGCACCCCCGGGGAGGGCCCATATGAGCAGTTCTTC.

This clonotype was observed a handful of times. V gene TRBV20-1 combines with J gene TRBJ2-2; 9 bases line up with TRBD2. The V gene's germline CDR1 is DFQATT and CDR2 SNEGSKA (reference sequence). This CDR3 has 18 amino acids. V trimming: 5 bases; J trimming: 0 bases; junction bases outside the gene matches: 13. Written as DNA, the CDR3 is TGCAGTGCTCGACCTAGCGGGATAGGCTCCGCGAACACCGGGGAGCTGTTTTTT. Translating gives CSARPSGIGSANTGELFF.

This rearrangement joins TRBV12-3 or TRBV12-4 to TRBJ2-5, with 10 bases lining up with TRBD2. The CDR3 consists of 14 residues. V lost 10 bases to trimming and J lost 5 bases; unmatched junction nucleotides: 10. In nucleotides, the CDR3 is TGTGCCACCCAAGAGCGGGGGGGCCTCGAGACCCAGTACTTC. As protein: CATQERGGLETQYF.

With regard to this clonotype: One end of the junction varies from germline; a read error may be responsible. The chain links TRBV10-3 to TRBJ1-5, with TRBD1 matching 9 bases. This CDR3 is 13 amino acids long. The V gene's germline CDR1 is ENHRY and CDR2 SYGVKD. CDR3 sequence: CTIRDRVGQPQHF. The CDR3 DNA sequence: TGTACCATCAGGGACAGGGTGGGGCAGCCCCAGCATTTT.

CDR3 amino acids: CASSEPTTGVVSGYTF. The CDR3 region has the DNA TGTGCCAGCAGTGAACCTACGACAGGGGTTGTCTCTGGCTACACCTTC. The rearrangement links TRBV25-1 to TRBJ1-2; 8 nucleotides align to TRBD1. Germline assignment: CDR1 MGHDK and CDR2 SYGVNS. This CDR3 has 16 amino acids. V shed 2 bases, J shed 7 bases, and the junction held 12 bases outside the gene matches.

The J gene is TRBJ2-1, the V gene TRBV19; 12 nucleotides align to TRBD2. The CDR3 spans 17 residues. V shed 5 bases, J shed 7 bases, and the junction held 12 bases outside the gene matches. Per germline, CDR1 LNHDA and CDR2 SQIVND (reference sequence). The CDR3 sequence is CASSPDPSGGASNEQFF. As DNA, the CDR3 is TGTGCCAGTAGTCCAGACCCTAGCGGGGGGGCATCGAATGAGCAGTTCTTC.

V and J are TRBV10-3 and TRBJ2-6; D may match TRBD1 or TRBD2 (5 bases each). The length of the CDR3 is 16 residues. V shed 0 bases and J shed 7 bases, with 13 bases lying between them. The germline V gene encodes CDR1 ENHRY and CDR2 SYGVKD. In nucleotides, the CDR3 is TGTGCCATCAGTGAGTCCGGGACGGTTCTTGCCAACGTCCTGACTTTC. Translated, it gives CAISESGTVLANVLTF.